A selection of T cell receptor beta chains follows, all from one sample in a study of read filtering for tumor transcriptome and immune sequencing. Via MiXCR, TCRdb re-called the reads, giving one row per CDR3 protein. The sample holds about 48,000 distinct CDR3 sequences, around a fifth seen once. The sequencing sample was made of a population of CD138-negative cells sorted from bone marrow. The receptors originated from a donor at least 40 years old with multiple myeloma. Each CDR3 is given with its conserved first and last residue. The order of the fields is J gene, D gene, clone size, V gene, CDR3 protein, CDR3 DNA. The D gene is left open where the match is weak. Only part of the rows carry a size: once, few, many, or a class if the clone is expanded.

J: TRBJ2-6
D: .
size: many
V: TRBV6-2/TRBV6-3
CDR3: CASSDPLTGLPGANVLTF
DNA: TGTGCCAGCAGCGACCCGCTAACAGGGCTCCCTGGGGCCAACGTCCTGACTTTC

J: TRBJ1-1
D: TRBD1
size: many
V: TRBV2
CDR3: CASSEQGRGTTEAFF
DNA: TGTGCCAGCAGTGAACAAGGCAGGGGGACCACTGAAGCTTTCTTT

J: TRBJ2-5
D: TRBD1
size: many
V: TRBV6-5
CDR3: CASSFILGTGGETQYF
DNA: TGTGCCAGCAGTTTCATTTTGGGGACAGGAGGAGAGACCCAGTACTTC

J: TRBJ2-5
D: .
size: many
V: TRBV28
CDR3: CASSLSGAVETQYF
DNA: TGTGCCAGCAGTTTATCAGGGGCAGTGGAGACCCAGTACTTC

J: TRBJ1-2
D: .
size: many
V: TRBV7-2
CDR3: CASSSRVSYGYTF
DNA: TGTGCCAGCAGCTCGAGAGTGTCATATGGCTACACCTTC

J: TRBJ1-1
D: .
size: many
V: TRBV21-1
CDR3: CASSSIQPHLEAFF
DNA: TGTGCCAGCAGTAGTATACAGCCCCACCTTGAAGCTTTCTTT

J: TRBJ1-4
D: .
size: many
V: TRBV6-6
CDR3: CASSYGTENEKLFF
DNA: TGTGCCAGCAGTTACGGGACGGAGAATGAAAAACTGTTTTTT

J: TRBJ1-5
D: TRBD1
size: .
V: TRBV28
CDR3: CASRPSAGGVYNQPQHF
DNA: TGTGCCAGCAGACCATCCGCAGGGGGAGTGTACAATCAGCCCCAGCATTTT

J: TRBJ1-1
D: .
size: many
V: TRBV5-1
CDR3: CASNRDPFGTEAFF
DNA: TGCGCCAGCAACCGGGACCCCTTTGGCACTGAAGCTTTCTTT

J: TRBJ1-1
D: .
size: many
V: TRBV29-1
CDR3: CSVHRDSMNTEAFF
DNA: TGCAGCGTCCACAGGGACTCCATGAACACTGAAGCTTTCTTT

J: TRBJ1-1
D: TRBD1
size: many
V: TRBV29-1
CDR3: CSAYPQGAQGEAFF
DNA: TGCAGCGCCTACCCTCAGGGGGCCCAGGGTGAAGCTTTCTTT

J: TRBJ1-1
D: .
size: few
V: TRBV6-6
CDR3: CASSYSERLMNTEAFF
DNA: TGTGCCAGCAGTTACTCGGAAAGGCTTATGAACACTGAAGCTTTCTTT

J: TRBJ2-7
D: .
size: many
V: TRBV5-1
CDR3: CASSSGLLSSYEQYF
DNA: TGCGCCAGCAGCTCGGGACTCCTGAGCTCCTACGAGCAGTACTTC

J: TRBJ1-1
D: .
size: many
V: TRBV2
CDR3: CASRSDRNTEAFF
DNA: TGTGCCAGCAGATCGGACAGGAACACTGAAGCTTTCTTT

J: TRBJ2-1
D: .
size: many
V: TRBV3-1
CDR3: CASSQDSEGYNEQFF
DNA: TGTGCCAGCAGCCAAGATTCCGAGGGGTACAATGAGCAGTTCTTC

J: TRBJ2-1
D: .
size: .
V: TRBV4-2
CDR3: CASSQEGGRRQQFF
DNA: TGTGCCAGCAGCCAAGAGGGGGGACGCCGTCAGCAGTTCTTC

J: TRBJ2-7
D: .
size: many
V: TRBV4-3
CDR3: CASSQSLSRAAYEQYF
DNA: TGCGCCAGCAGCCAGTCCTTGTCCAGAGCAGCTTACGAGCAGTACTTC

J: TRBJ2-1
D: .
size: many
V: TRBV9
CDR3: CASSVGEGGATSHNEQFF
DNA: TGTGCCAGCAGCGTAGGGGAGGGGGGGGCAACCAGTCACAATGAGCAGTTCTTC

J: TRBJ1-5
D: .
size: .
V: TRBV28
CDR3: CASFGWVGQPQHF
DNA: TGTGCCAGCTTTGGTTGGGTGGGCCAGCCCCAGCATTTT

J: TRBJ2-7
D: TRBD2
size: .
V: TRBV10-1
CDR3: CASTLAGGRNEQYF
DNA: TGCGCCAGCACCCTAGCGGGAGGTCGGAACGAGCAGTACTTC

J: TRBJ2-5
D: .
size: many
V: TRBV13
CDR3: CASSPPYGRRDLQETQYF
DNA: TGTGCCAGCAGCCCACCGTATGGGCGCAGAGACCTCCAAGAGACCCAGTACTTC

J: TRBJ2-1
D: .
size: .
V: TRBV3-1
CDR3: CASSRGTNYNEQFF
DNA: TGTGCCAGCAGCCGAGGGACAAACTACAATGAGCAGTTCTTC

J: TRBJ1-1
D: TRBD1
size: many
V: TRBV11-3
CDR3: CASSFDFGRGDTEAFF
DNA: TGTGCCAGCAGCTTTGATTTTGGCAGGGGGGACACTGAAGCTTTCTTT

J: TRBJ2-7
D: .
size: large
V: TRBV4-3
CDR3: CASSQDFSGYEQYF
DNA: TGCGCCAGCAGCCAAGATTTCAGCGGCTACGAGCAGTACTTC

J: TRBJ2-7
D: .
size: many
V: TRBV6-6
CDR3: CASSWAGSYEQYF
DNA: TGTGCCAGCAGTTGGGCCGGCTCCTACGAGCAGTACTTC

J: TRBJ1-1
D: .
size: many
V: TRBV4-3
CDR3: CASSQVGHWDTEAFF
DNA: TGCGCCAGCAGCCAAGTCGGACATTGGGACACTGAAGCTTTCTTT

J: TRBJ1-1
D: .
size: .
V: TRBV5-4
CDR3: CASAMGMTRADTEAFF
DNA: TGTGCCAGCGCTATGGGCATGACCAGGGCTGATACTGAAGCTTTCTTT

J: TRBJ2-3
D: TRBD2
size: many
V: TRBV10-2
CDR3: CASRPVPGTRKEIDTQYF
DNA: TGCGCCAGCAGACCCGTACCCGGGACTAGAAAAGAGATCGATACGCAGTATTTT

J: TRBJ1-2
D: .
size: .
V: TRBV7-9
CDR3: CASRRNREVRQNGYTF
DNA: TGTGCCAGCAGGCGGAACAGGGAAGTCCGCCAAAATGGCTACACCTTC

J: TRBJ1-4
D: .
size: many
V: TRBV20-1
CDR3: CSAENRAGEKLFF
DNA: TGCAGTGCTGAAAACAGGGCTGGTGAAAAACTGTTTTTT

J: TRBJ2-1
D: .
size: many
V: TRBV29-1
CDR3: CSVGEGNNEQFF
DNA: TGCAGCGTTGGTGAGGGTAACAATGAGCAGTTCTTC

J: TRBJ2-2
D: TRBD1
size: many
V: TRBV7-9
CDR3: CASSSSRNRGRDSYTGELFF
DNA: TGTGCCAGCAGCTCTTCGAGAAACAGAGGACGGGACAGTTACACCGGGGAGCTGTTTTTT

J: TRBJ1-1
D: .
size: many
V: TRBV7-6
CDR3: CASSFQGLGNTEAFF
DNA: TGTGCCAGCAGCTTCCAGGGGCTGGGGAACACTGAAGCTTTCTTT

J: TRBJ1-4
D: TRBD1
size: .
V: TRBV29-1
CDR3: CSASGQGTEKLFF
DNA: TGCAGCGCCTCGGGACAGGGTACTGAAAAGCTGTTTTTT

J: TRBJ2-7
D: TRBD1
size: few
V: TRBV11-2
CDR3: CASSPGQVAYEQYF
DNA: TGTGCCAGCAGTCCCGGACAGGTTGCCTACGAGCAGTACTTC

J: TRBJ2-1
D: TRBD2
size: few
V: TRBV19
CDR3: CASSGSSGGSSYNEQFF
DNA: TGTGCCAGTAGTGGGTCTAGCGGGGGAAGCTCCTACAATGAGCAGTTCTTC

J: TRBJ2-1
D: TRBD1
size: many
V: TRBV20-1
CDR3: CSAPRTGRNEQFF
DNA: TGCAGTGCTCCCCGGACAGGGAGGAATGAGCAGTTCTTC

J: TRBJ2-3
D: .
size: many
V: TRBV6-2/TRBV6-3
CDR3: CASSYGRTWGDTQYF
DNA: TGTGCCAGCAGTTATGGGAGGACCTGGGGAGATACGCAGTATTTT

J: TRBJ2-1
D: .
size: many
V: TRBV12-3/TRBV12-4
CDR3: CASNFGDLRAKNEQFF
DNA: TGTGCCAGCAACTTTGGGGATCTCCGGGCCAAAAATGAGCAGTTCTTC

J: TRBJ2-3
D: .
size: .
V: TRBV20-1
CDR3: CSARGAEGATDTQFF
DNA: TGCAGTGCTAGGGGAGCGGAGGGCGCCACAGATACGCAGTTTTTT

J: TRBJ2-7
D: .
size: .
V: TRBV29-1
CDR3: CSAEAGGREQYF
DNA: TGCAGCGCTGAAGCCGGGGGGCGCGAGCAATACTTC

J: TRBJ2-3
D: .
size: many
V: TRBV7-9
CDR3: CASSPNSDTQYF
DNA: TGTGCCAGCAGCCCCAACTCAGATACGCAGTATTTT

J: TRBJ1-2
D: TRBD1
size: few
V: TRBV30
CDR3: CAWSGQGVRGYTF
DNA: TGTGCCTGGAGTGGACAGGGGGTACGAGGCTACACCTTC

J: TRBJ1-5
D: TRBD1
size: .
V: TRBV6-2/TRBV6-3
CDR3: CASALGQRSQPQHF
DNA: TGTGCCAGCGCCCTGGGACAGCGGAGTCAGCCCCAGCATTTT

J: TRBJ1-6
D: .
size: .
V: TRBV30
CDR3: CAWSGQDTPLYF
DNA: TGTGCCTGGAGTGGACAGGATACACCCCTCTACTTT

J: TRBJ2-1
D: TRBD2
size: many
V: TRBV19
CDR3: CASSPRAGDSYNEQFF
DNA: TGTGCCAGTAGCCCGAGAGCGGGGGACTCCTACAATGAGCAGTTCTTC

J: TRBJ1-5
D: .
size: many
V: TRBV19
CDR3: CASSITRQISNQPQHF
DNA: TGTGCCAGTAGTATAACCAGACAGATTAGCAATCAGCCCCAGCATTTT

J: TRBJ2-1
D: .
size: many
V: TRBV6-5
CDR3: CASSTRVGSSYNEQFF
DNA: TGTGCCAGCAGTACCCGAGTGGGGAGCTCCTACAATGAGCAGTTCTTC

J: TRBJ1-5
D: .
size: many
V: TRBV20-1
CDR3: CSARPPRDSNQPQHF
DNA: TGCAGTGCTAGACCCCCCAGGGATAGCAATCAGCCCCAGCATTTT

J: TRBJ2-5
D: .
size: many
V: TRBV5-4
CDR3: CATQGQTQETQYF
DNA: TGTGCCACCCAAGGACAGACACAAGAGACCCAGTACTTC

J: TRBJ2-3
D: .
size: many
V: TRBV12-3/TRBV12-4
CDR3: CASSSQTGNTQYF
DNA: TGTGCCAGCAGTTCTCAGACCGGTAATACGCAGTATTTT

J: TRBJ2-6
D: .
size: many
V: TRBV7-2
CDR3: CASGLRQGSGANVLTF
DNA: TGTGCCAGCGGACTAAGACAGGGTTCTGGGGCCAACGTCCTGACTTTC

J: TRBJ2-6
D: .
size: many
V: TRBV18
CDR3: CASSPQASAGANVLTF
DNA: TGTGCCAGCTCACCACAGGCGTCGGCGGGGGCCAACGTCCTGACTTTC

J: TRBJ2-3
D: .
size: many
V: TRBV29-1
CDR3: CSVEEGRNTQYF
DNA: TGCAGCGTTGAAGAAGGGAGGAATACGCAGTATTTT